One sample yielded the 30 T cell receptor beta chains listed below, sequenced in a study of shared clonotypes between healthy human individuals. TCRdb's table, derived via immunoSEQ multiplex PCR, lists solely in-frame clones and lacks some. This sample yields some 2.3 million clones, of which just over 90% are seen a single time; 0.35% to 0.5% belongs to the top ten. Sequencing used naive CD4+ T cells from PBMCs. Sample subset: CD45RA+ positively selected. These receptors were obtained from a man in his late teens or twenties in good health. Some clones in this sample may be carry-over from other donors' samples.

The chain combines TRBV6-1 with TRBJ2-1; 7 bases line up with TRBD2. The CDR3 extends over 14 amino acids. With V trimmed by 8 bases and J by 9 bases, 13 bases remained unmatched. From germline, CDR1 is MNHNS and CDR2 SASEGT. CDR3 protein: CASSLREGNIEQFF. The CDR3 DNA sequence: TGTGCCAGCTCCCTGAGGGAGGGTAATATTGAGCAGTTCTTC.

The chain uses TRBV7-2 and TRBJ1-2; D unresolved. The CDR3 covers 15 residues. Germline V gene lookup returns CDR1 SGHTA and CDR2 FQGNSA. V was clipped by 1 base and J by 1 base, with 10 bases between them. The CDR3 bases are TGTGCCAGCAGCTTAGGAGCGGGCAATAACTATGGCTACACCTTC. This encodes CASSLGAGNNYGYTF.

This chain joins TRBV15 and TRBJ2-7; 9 bases agree with TRBD1. CDR1 is LNHNV and CDR2 is YYDKDF in the germline V gene (reference sequence). The ends lost 3 bases at V and 4 bases at J; junction bases unmatched: 7. The CDR3 covers 15 residues. The CDR3 spells CATSRQNRGQYEQYF. CDR3 bases: TGTGCCACCAGCAGGCAAAACAGGGGGCAATACGAGCAGTACTTC.

The rearrangement uses TRBV28 and TRBJ2-7; tentative D call: TRBD2 (6 bases). With 3 bases removed from V and 5 bases from J, the gap between germline ends came to 14 bases. This CDR3 comprises 14 residues. Germline V gene sequence: CDR1 MDHEN, CDR2 SYDVKM. This CDR3 is CASSLGGSNDEQYF. The CDR3 region has the DNA TGTGCCAGCAGTTTGGGGGGTTCAAACGACGAGCAGTACTTC.

The chain joins TRBV4-1 to TRBJ2-3; weak D call: TRBD1 (6 bases). V was cut by 0 bases and J by 7 bases, with 23 bases left in between. Germline V gene data show CDR1 as MGHRA and CDR2 as YSYEKL. This CDR3 spans 18 amino acids. The CDR3 DNA is TGCGCCAGCAGCCAAGATGTGAGGGGGACGGGTTATCGACATACGCAGTATTTT. Protein: CASSQDVRGTGYRHTQYF.

The rearrangement uses TRBV18 and TRBJ2-5; the match to TRBD1 covers 8 bases. From germline, CDR1 is KGHSH and CDR2 LQKENI. This CDR3 contains 15 residues. The ends lost 4 bases at V and 0 bases at J; junction bases unmatched: 4. The CDR3 sequence: CASSRRQGNQETQYF. Here the CDR3 DNA reads TGTGCCAGCTCACGGAGACAGGGGAACCAAGAGACCCAGTACTTC.

This chain connects TRBV6-5 to TRBJ2-2; 7 nucleotides agree with TRBD1. CDR1 MNHEY and CDR2 SVGAGI come from the germline V gene. Unmatched junction bases numbered 2, after V lost 6 bases and J lost 1 base. This CDR3 contains 14 residues. CDR3 sequence (DNA): TGTGCCAGCAGGGGACAGAGGAACACCGGGGAGCTGTTTTTT. Translated: CASRGQRNTGELFF.

The chain links TRBV7-3 to TRBJ1-6; 8 bases match TRBD1. The CDR3 length is 15 residues. Losses at the gene ends were 5 bases for V and 5 bases for J; bases not matched to a gene: 5. Germline CDR1 reads SGHTA; CDR2 reads FQGTGA. The CDR3 is CASSARQGNNSPLHF. The CDR3 DNA sequence: TGTGCCAGCAGCGCCCGACAGGGGAATAATTCACCCCTCCACTTT.

The chain carries TRBV14 and TRBJ2-7, with 7 bases lining up with TRBD1. V shed 2 bases and J 7 bases; nucleotides not matched to a gene: 5. From germline, CDR1 is SGHDN and CDR2 FVKESK. The CDR3 covers 13 residues. The CDR3 reads CASSQLTGYEQYF. Written as DNA, the CDR3 is TGTGCCAGCAGCCAACTGACAGGGTATGAGCAGTACTTC.

V and J are TRBV20-1 and TRBJ1-4; no definite D call. The CDR3 is made up of 11 amino acids. Per the germline V gene, CDR1 is DFQATT and CDR2 is SNEGSKA (reference sequence). Trimming pared 0 bases from V and 14 bases from J, leaving 10 bases between. The CDR3 DNA sequence: TGCAGTGCTAGAGATTCCATTAGGCTGTTTTTT. This encodes CSARDSIRLFF.

The gene calls are TRBV5-1 and TRBJ2-3; 10 nucleotides agree with TRBD1. CDR1 is SGHRS and CDR2 is YFSETQ in the germline V gene. The CDR3 extends over 14 amino acids. The V gene end was trimmed by 7 bases and the J gene end by 2 bases; junction bases not matched to a gene: 4. Here the CDR3 DNA reads TGCGCCAGCGGGACAGGGGATTACACAGATACGCAGTATTTT. Translation gives CASGTGDYTDTQYF.

This chain uses TRBV7-6 with TRBJ1-3; D is unresolved. V lost 1 base to trimming and J lost 1 base, with 11 bases between them. The CDR3 has 16 amino acids. Germline loops: CDR1 SGHVS, CDR2 FNYEAQ. The CDR3 coding sequence is TGTGCCAGCAGCTTAGTGCGGGGTTCTTCTGGAAACACCATATATTTT. As protein: CASSLVRGSSGNTIYF.

This chain connects TRBV6-1 to TRBJ2-7; D remains ambiguous. Germline loops: CDR1 MNHNS, CDR2 SASEGT. CDR3 length: 12 residues. V was trimmed by 2 bases and J by 2 bases, leaving 4 bases between them. Written as DNA, the CDR3 is TGTGCCAGCAGTGAACAAACCTACGAGCAGTACTTC. The encoded protein is CASSEQTYEQYF.

The CDR3 DNA reads as TGTGCCATCAGTGGGCAGGGTAGAGAGACCCAGTACTTC. Translated: CAISGQGRETQYF. The chain links TRBV10-3 to TRBJ2-5; D might be TRBD1 (5 bases). V was pared by 4 bases and J by 4 bases, with 10 bases between. CDR3 size: 13 residues. Germline V CDR1 and CDR2: ENHRY, SYGVKD.

This chain links TRBV12-1 with TRBJ1-5; the D call of TRBD1 is as the table states it, not checked on the DNA. TRBV12-1 is a pseudogene locus. The CDR3 extends over 13 amino acids. CDR3 nucleotides: TGTGCCAGCGGAAACAGGGACATTGAGCCCCAGCATTTT. Protein sequence: CASGNRDIEPQHF.

With regard to this clone: This specimen includes other DNA sequences encoding the same CDR3. This sequence joins TRBV9 and TRBJ2-3; D is possibly TRBD2 (6 bases). V was trimmed by 3 bases and J by 2 bases, leaving 10 bases between them. Germline V gene sequence: CDR1 SGDLS, CDR2 YYNGEE. CDR3 length equals 14 residues. The CDR3 DNA reads as TGTGCCAGCAGCGGGAGGGGCAACACAGATACGCAGTATTTT. Encoded protein: CASSGRGNTDTQYF.

This clone has a single count. Other DNA sequences from this sample encode an identical CDR3 as well. The V call is TRBV6-5, the J call TRBJ2-7; D gene unclear. This CDR3 is 12 amino acids long. Trimming shortened V by 2 bases and J by 6 bases, and 8 bases separated the two germline ends. CDR1 and CDR2 from the germline V gene are MNHEY and SVGAGI. The DNA for the CDR3 is TGTGCCAGCAGTTACCTCCGCGGCGAGCAGTACTTC. It translates to CASSYLRGEQYF.

V usage is TRBV18 and J usage is TRBJ1-2; 12 bases are a match to TRBD1. The V segment lost 3 bases and the J segment 8 bases; nucleotides outside the gene matches: 7. CDR3 size: 15 residues. Germline assignment: CDR1 KGHSH and CDR2 LQKENI. The CDR3 protein is CASSPLGQGAIGYTF. As DNA, the CDR3 is TGTGCCAGCTCACCCTTGGGACAGGGGGCGATCGGCTACACCTTC.

V is TRBV18 and J is TRBJ1-2, with D maybe TRBD1 (6 bases). This CDR3 spans 20 amino acids. Trimming took off 1 base at V and 2 bases at J, with 26 bases between the two ends. Germline CDR1 reads KGHSH; CDR2 reads LQKENI. DNA of the CDR3: TGTGCCAGCTCACCACAAACTCCAGGGACATCGCAAGTGAGAAACTATGGCTACACCTTC. It codes for CASSPQTPGTSQVRNYGYTF.

In regard to this clone: At one end the junction does not follow the germline gene, possibly because of a read error. This chain connects TRBV6-4 to TRBJ2-5; D call uncertain. Germline V gives CDR1 MRHNA, CDR2 SNTAGT. This CDR3 is built from 15 residues. CDR3 in amino acids: CASRPRLDHREAQYF. CDR3 DNA sequence: TGTGCCAGCAGGCCCCGTTTGGACCATAGAGAGGCCCAGTACTTC.

This chain uses TRBV27 with TRBJ1-1, with 8 positions matching TRBD1. CDR1 and CDR2 from the germline V gene are MNHEY and SMNVEV (reference sequence). CDR3 length: 14 amino acids. V shed 6 bases, J shed 7 bases, and the junction held 10 bases outside the gene matches. The CDR3 loop is CASRPDRVRREAFF. The DNA of the CDR3 is TGTGCCAGCAGACCGGACAGGGTTCGGCGTGAAGCTTTCTTT.

This clone appeared once. This rearrangement joins TRBV9 to TRBJ2-3; no clear D gene. CDR1 SGDLS and CDR2 YYNGEE come from the germline V gene. V lost 0 bases, J lost 1 base, and 15 bases lay in between. CDR3 size: 17 residues. The CDR3 sequence is CASSVGVLKSGTDTQYF. The CDR3 nucleotides read TGTGCCAGCAGCGTAGGCGTCCTAAAGAGCGGCACAGATACGCAGTATTTT.

The chain is built from TRBV4-1 and TRBJ2-1, with D perhaps matching TRBD2 (6 bases). The CDR3 loop spans 13 amino acids. V was cut by 6 bases and J by 6 bases, with 12 bases left in between. The germline V gene has CDR1 MGHRA and CDR2 YSYEKL. CDR3 nucleotide sequence: TGCGCCAGCAGAGGCGGGGCCCCCAATGAGCAGTTCTTC. Protein: CASRGGAPNEQFF.

The gene calls are TRBV7-6 and TRBJ2-4, with 7 positions matching TRBD1. The V gene's germline CDR1 is SGHVS and CDR2 FNYEAQ. V shed 5 bases, J shed 9 bases, and the junction held 10 bases outside the gene matches. There are 14 residues in the CDR3. The DNA for the CDR3 is TGTGCCAGCAGCCCGAGACAGGGTCGGGGCATTCAGTACTTC. The encoded protein is CASSPRQGRGIQYF.

This clone was observed once. The chain recombines TRBV6-1 with TRBJ1-6, with unresolved D. V shed 6 bases and J shed 5 bases, with 8 bases lying between them. This CDR3 spans 13 amino acids. Germline-derived CDR1 and CDR2 are MNHNS and SASEGT. CDR3 amino acids: CASRPSHNSPLHF. The CDR3 nucleotides read TGTGCCAGCAGACCAAGCCATAATTCACCCCTCCACTTT.

The chain is built from TRBV9 and TRBJ2-5; 9 bases are shared with TRBD2. CDR1 is SGDLS, CDR2 YYNGEE, per germline. The CDR3 has 15 amino acids. V dropped 0 bases and J dropped 4; count of bases not matched to a gene: 4. The CDR3 DNA reads TGTGCCAGCAGCGTAGGTAGCGGGAGAGGAGAGACCCAGTACTTC. As protein: CASSVGSGRGETQYF. Drawing the rest from reference TRBV9 and TRBJ2-5, the complete variable domain is DSGVTQTPKHLITATGQRVTLRCSPRSGDLSVYWYQQSLDQGLQFLIQYYNGEERAKGNILERFSAQQFPDLHSELNLSSLELGDSALYFCASSVGSGRGETQYFGPGTRLLVL.

Points on this clone: Other DNA sequences in the sample encode the same CDR3. The chain couples TRBV7-2 to TRBJ1-2; D is ambiguous. CDR3 length: 13 residues. V lost 1 base, J lost 4 bases, and 7 bases lay in between. CDR1 and CDR2 from the germline V gene are SGHTA and FQGNSA. CDR3 sequence reads: CASSLGRGYGYTF. The CDR3, as DNA: TGTGCCAGCAGCTTAGGACGCGGCTATGGCTACACCTTC.

The CDR3 nucleotides read TGTGCCAGCAGTTACAACAGGTGGATGATCATAGCCCAGCATTTT. This codes for CASSYNRWMIIAQHF. The chain recombines TRBV28 with TRBJ1-5; perhaps TRBD1 as D (5 bases). The CDR3 runs 15 residues. Germline loops: CDR1 MDHEN, CDR2 SYDVKM. With 4 bases removed from V and 11 bases from J, the gap between germline ends came to 21 bases.

The chain is built from TRBV5-4 and TRBJ2-2; 8 nucleotides agree with TRBD2. In germline, CDR1 is SGHNT, CDR2 YYREEE (reference sequence). This CDR3 spans 14 amino acids. V lost 4 bases, J lost 4 bases, and 3 bases stayed unmatched. CDR3 amino acids: CASSHGTSTGELFF. DNA for the CDR3: TGTGCCAGCAGCCACGGGACTAGCACCGGGGAGCTGTTTTTT.

The rearrangement uses TRBV30 and TRBJ2-5; a weak D match, TRBD1 (8 bases). The V gene lost 2 bases and the J gene lost 5 bases, with 15 bases spanning the gap. This CDR3 is 14 amino acids long. The germline V gene encodes CDR1 GTSNPN and CDR2 SVGIG (reference sequence). The CDR3 region has the DNA TGTGCCTGGAGTCGGACAGGGACTATTGAGACCCAGTACTTC. Protein: CAWSRTGTIETQYF.